The 25 T cell receptor beta chains reported below all come from one sample, sequenced in a study of shared clonotypes between healthy human individuals. Cells designated naive CD8 were CD45RO-negative and were positively selected for CCR7, with terminally differentiated effector memory CD45RA+ cells excluded. Some clones are missing from TCRdb's copy, which holds only in-frame ones; the method was immunoSEQ multiplex PCR. This table holds around 2,100,000 clones, roughly 95% found once. The specimen was naive CD8+ T cells sorted from blood. These receptors all come from a man between 18 and 35 years old in good health.

This chain uses TRBV13 with TRBJ2-7; D is possibly TRBD1 (5 bases). The CDR3 spans 15 residues. CDR1 and CDR2 (germline): PRHDT, FYEKMQ (reference sequence). Trimming left V 0 bases short and J 0 bases short, with 9 bases between. The CDR3 region has the DNA TGTGCCAGCAGCTTAGGCGAACAGGACTCCTACGAGCAGTACTTC. It specifies CASSLGEQDSYEQYF.

Turning to this clone: Other nucleotide sequences in the sample specify the same CDR3. The chain employs TRBV6-5 and TRBJ2-7; the D gene is possibly TRBD1 (5 bases). V was shortened by 2 bases and J by 0 bases, with 8 bases between the two germline ends. CDR1 is MNHEY, CDR2 SVGAGI, per germline. The CDR3 covers 14 residues. CDR3: CASSYDDSSYEQYF. The DNA for the CDR3 is TGTGCCAGCAGTTACGATGACAGCTCCTACGAGCAGTACTTC.

The J gene is TRBJ1-5, the V gene TRBV19; D is ambiguous. CDR1 and CDR2 from the germline V gene are LNHDA and SQIVND (reference sequence). This CDR3 has 14 amino acids. Deletions cut 7 bases from V and 0 bases from J, with 10 bases between. This chain's CDR3 is CASTDFYSNQPQHF. The CDR3 nucleotides read TGTGCCAGTACTGATTTCTATAGCAATCAGCCCCAGCATTTT. The full variable domain, its missing parts supplied by reference TRBV19 and TRBJ1-5, is DGGITQSPKYLFRKEGQNVTLSCEQNLNHDAMYWYRQDPGQGLRLIYYSQIVNDFQKGDIAEGYSVSREKKESFPLTVTSAQKNPTAFYLCASTDFYSNQPQHFGDGTRLSIL.

The chain is built from TRBV28 and TRBJ2-7; maybe TRBD2 (6 bases). Deletions cut 4 bases from V and 6 bases from J, with 16 bases between. The CDR3 has 14 amino acids. Germline V gene sequence: CDR1 MDHEN, CDR2 SYDVKM. The CDR3 is CASSSPTSFGEQYF. CDR3 bases: TGTGCCAGCAGTTCCCCGACTAGTTTTGGCGAGCAGTACTTC. Complete variable domain (other parts from reference TRBV28 and TRBJ2-7): DVKVTQSSRYLVKRTGEKVFLECVQDMDHENMFWYRQDPGLGLRLIYFSYDVKMKEKGDIPEGYSVSREKKERFSLILESASTNQTSMYLCASSSPTSFGEQYFGPGTRLTVT.

This chain links TRBV7-6 with TRBJ2-1; 13 positions agree with TRBD2. The germline V gene encodes CDR1 SGHVS and CDR2 FNYEAQ. The V segment lost 1 base and the J segment 8 bases; nucleotides outside the gene matches: 5. The CDR3 spans 16 residues. The CDR3 DNA is TGTGCCAGCAGCTTAGTCTGGACTAGCGGGAGCGATGAGCAGTTCTTC. This translates into CASSLVWTSGSDEQFF.

V is TRBV9 and J is TRBJ1-1; the D is unclear. Per germline, CDR1 SGDLS and CDR2 YYNGEE. The CDR3 extends over 15 amino acids. V shed 3 bases and J shed 3 bases, with 15 bases lying between them. CDR3 sequence: CASSETPGRDTEAFF. DNA for the CDR3: TGTGCCAGCAGCGAGACCCCGGGTAGGGACACTGAAGCTTTCTTT.

The chain combines TRBV6-5 with TRBJ1-6, with D uncertain. Germline V gene data show CDR1 as MNHEY and CDR2 as SVGAGI. V shed 0 bases and J shed 8 bases, with 14 bases lying between them. The CDR3 has 16 amino acids. The CDR3 nucleotides read TGTGCCAGCAGTTACTCCTTAGGCTATCTCGATTCACCCCTCCACTTT. Protein product: CASSYSLGYLDSPLHF.

The genes are TRBV30 and TRBJ1-1, with 9 bases identical to TRBD1. The trim removed 4 bases at V and 3 bases at J, leaving 3 bases unmatched. This CDR3 has 13 residues. The germline gives CDR1 GTSNPN, CDR2 SVGIG (reference sequence). The CDR3 region has the DNA TGTGCCTGGACGACAGGGGGGGACACTGAAGCTTTCTTT. Translating gives CAWTTGGDTEAFF.

The chain carries TRBV11-2 and TRBJ2-1; D may be TRBD2 (6 bases). The V gene lost 4 bases and the J gene lost 9 bases, with 19 bases spanning the gap. This CDR3 region has 15 residues. Germline loops: CDR1 SGHAT, CDR2 FQNNGV. The CDR3 is CASSWPGRGLSEQFF. CDR3 nucleotide sequence: TGTGCCAGCAGCTGGCCCGGTCGGGGGTTGAGTGAGCAGTTCTTC.

The chain is built from TRBV7-9 and TRBJ1-2; possibly TRBD1 for D (5 bases). V was cut by 4 bases and J by 1 base, with 13 bases left in between. In germline, CDR1 is SEHNR, CDR2 FQNEAQ (reference sequence). This CDR3 is built from 15 residues. The CDR3 DNA sequence: TGTGCCAGCAGCTATACGGGGACGCTTAACTATGGCTACACCTTC. As protein: CASSYTGTLNYGYTF.

In DNA, the CDR3 is TGTGCCAGCAGCCGTCCCCGGGACACCCAAGAGACCCAGTACTTC. Encoded protein: CASSRPRDTQETQYF. V and J are TRBV7-9 and TRBJ2-5, with D possibly being TRBD1 (6 bases). This CDR3 is 15 amino acids long. Per germline, CDR1 SEHNR and CDR2 FQNEAQ (reference sequence). Trimming shortened V by 5 bases and J by 1 base, and 14 bases separated the two germline ends.

Points on this clone: The same CDR3 can be traced to other DNA sequences in this sample. This chain joins TRBV9 and TRBJ1-1; D is ambiguous. The CDR3 is 15 amino acids. Trimming left V 4 bases short and J 0 bases short, with 13 bases between. The germline V gene has CDR1 SGDLS and CDR2 YYNGEE. The CDR3 sequence is CASSPSGALNTEAFF. CDR3 nucleotide sequence: TGTGCCAGCAGCCCGTCCGGCGCGCTGAACACTGAAGCTTTCTTT.

The chain employs TRBV27 and TRBJ2-7, with D uncertain. The CDR3 length is 14 residues. Trimming took 5 bases from V and 6 from J, leaving 17 bases between them. CDR1 and CDR2 (germline): MNHEY, SMNVEV (reference sequence). The CDR3 DNA sequence: TGTGCCAGCAGTCCCGGGCCTCGAGGTGCCGAGCAGTACTTC. This encodes CASSPGPRGAEQYF.

Comment on this clone: At one boundary the junction diverges from the germline segment, which might be a read error. The CDR3 region is CASTLSWVAGSTDTQYF. The CDR3 DNA follows: TGTGCCAGCACCTTATCCTGGGTAGCGGGCAGCACAGATACGCAGTATTTT. V gene TRBV7-9 combines with J gene TRBJ2-3; 7 bases fit TRBD2. CDR1 and CDR2 (germline): SEHNR, FQNEAQ (reference sequence). The CDR3 runs 17 residues. The whole variable domain, remainder taken from reference TRBV7-9 and TRBJ2-3, is DTGVSQNPRHKITKRGQNVTFRCDPISEHNRLYWYRQTLGQGPEFLTYFQNEAQLEKSRLLSDRFSAERPKGSFSTLEIQRTEQGDSAMYLCASTLSWVAGSTDTQYFGPGTRLTVL.

This chain links TRBV5-6 with TRBJ2-5, with D perhaps matching TRBD1 or TRBD2 (5 bases each). This CDR3 has 15 residues. Germline loops: CDR1 SGHDT, CDR2 YYEEEE. The V end lost 4 bases, the J end lost 4 bases, and 17 bases lay between the germline ends. The CDR3 region is CASSPITGEGETQYF. CDR3 nucleotide sequence: TGTGCCAGCAGCCCGATCACAGGCGAGGGAGAGACCCAGTACTTC.

The rearrangement links TRBV15 to TRBJ1-5; D is unresolved. Per germline, CDR1 LNHNV and CDR2 YYDKDF (reference sequence). The CDR3 consists of 18 residues. V lost 1 base to trimming and J lost 5 bases, with 21 bases between them. DNA of the CDR3: TGTGCCACCAGCAGAGTTCCCCCGGGCCTAATAACGGATCAGCCCCAGCATTTT. It specifies CATSRVPPGLITDQPQHF.

The chain combines TRBV6-5 with TRBJ1-2; D gene uncertain. The germline V gene has CDR1 MNHEY and CDR2 SVGAGI. Trimming pared 2 bases from V and 4 bases from J, leaving 14 bases between. This CDR3 comprises 15 residues. DNA for the CDR3: TGTGCCAGCAGTTACGGGAGCGACCCAAGCTATGGCTACACCTTC. Protein sequence: CASSYGSDPSYGYTF.

The chain employs TRBV27 and TRBJ2-5; D unclear. The germline V gene has CDR1 MNHEY and CDR2 SMNVEV (reference sequence). V lost 6 bases and J 4 bases, leaving 12 bases between the germline ends. The CDR3 covers 13 residues. CDR3 sequence: CASRPYTRETQYF. CDR3 coding DNA: TGTGCCAGCAGGCCATATACGAGAGAGACCCAGTACTTC.

The table lists this clone with a count of one. The chain carries TRBV27 and TRBJ1-2; weak D call: TRBD1 (5 bases). This CDR3 contains 16 residues. Germline-derived CDR1 and CDR2 are MNHEY and SMNVEV (reference sequence). V lost 0 bases and J lost 1, with 12 bases in between. The CDR3 DNA reads TGTGCCAGCAGTTTATCGCCACCGACAGTTAACTATGGCTACACCTTC. Encoded protein: CASSLSPPTVNYGYTF.

CDR3 sequence: CASTPPGGKNIQYF. The CDR3 DNA sequence: TGTGCCAGTACCCCACCCGGAGGCAAAAACATTCAGTACTTC. The chain employs TRBV19 and TRBJ2-4, with D possibly being TRBD2 (5 bases). CDR1 LNHDA and CDR2 SQIVND come from the germline V gene (reference sequence). The CDR3 contains 14 residues. Trimming stripped 7 bases from V and 3 bases from J, with 13 bases between.

This clone is a singleton in its sample. As DNA, the CDR3 is TGCGCCAGCAGCCAAGATGGAGCAGAGACAGATACGCAGTATTTT. Protein product: CASSQDGAETDTQYF. This chain uses TRBV4-3 with TRBJ2-3; D ambiguous. This CDR3 spans 15 amino acids. CDR1 is LGHNA, CDR2 YSLEER, per germline. Between the trimmed V and J ends, which lost 0 bases and 3 bases, there was a span of 10 bases.

The count of this clone is one. The J gene is TRBJ2-2, the V gene TRBV5-1, with a tentative D call TRBD1 (5 bases). The CDR3 has 12 amino acids. CDR1 and CDR2 (germline): SGHRS, YFSETQ. V lost 5 bases to trimming and J lost 3 bases, with 5 bases between them. CDR3 sequence: CASRGDTGELFF. The DNA of the CDR3 is TGCGCCAGCAGAGGGGACACCGGGGAGCTGTTTTTT.

The chain carries TRBV5-6 and TRBJ1-1; weak D call: TRBD1 (6 bases). V lost 4 bases and J 4 bases, leaving 14 bases between the germline ends. Germline assignment: CDR1 SGHDT and CDR2 YYEEEE. The CDR3 totals 14 residues. The chain's CDR3 is CASSGGGGGTEAFF. In DNA, the CDR3 is TGTGCCAGCAGCGGAGGGGGTGGGGGCACTGAAGCTTTCTTT.

V usage is TRBV7-9 and J usage is TRBJ1-2; 7 positions match TRBD1. This CDR3 is built from 17 residues. V dropped 4 bases and J dropped 0; count of bases not matched to a gene: 11. Looked up from germline, CDR1 is SEHNR and CDR2 is FQNEAQ (reference sequence). The CDR3 protein is CASSSVGQLPSNYGYTF. In DNA, the CDR3 is TGTGCCAGCAGCTCCGTGGGACAGCTACCTTCTAACTATGGCTACACCTTC.

The chain combines TRBV4-1 with TRBJ2-1; no clear D. This CDR3 is built from 13 residues. The germline V gene encodes CDR1 MGHRA and CDR2 YSYEKL. Trimming left V 0 bases short and J 4 bases short, with 4 bases between. The CDR3, as DNA: TGCGCCAGCAGCCAAGATAAGTACAATGAGCAGTTCTTC. This codes for CASSQDKYNEQFF.